Sequencing of this T cell receptor (beta chain) was carried out in a study of control samples from healthy donors and cancer patients. The CDR3 totals 15 residues. Per germline, CDR1 MNHEY and CDR2 SVGEGT. V dropped 1 base and J dropped 4 bases, with 13 bases sitting between them. Here immunoSEQ multiplex PCR was the method, and the copy in TCRdb shows in-frame clones only, minus some. The sample holds about 57,000 clones; around 93% are singletons and the top ten take around 0.9%. The J gene is TRBJ1-2, the V gene TRBV6-2 or TRBV6-3; no clear D. This receptor was identified in a young man with colorectal cancer. The sample taken for sequencing was PBMCs. CDR3 DNA sequence: TGTGCCAGCAGTTACTTCCGAACAACTCCCTATGGCTACACCTTC. Its translation is CASSYFRTTPYGYTF.